This T cell receptor (beta chain) was sequenced during a study of shared clonotypes between healthy human individuals. The assay was immunoSEQ multiplex PCR, and TCRdb's table has in-frame clones only and misses some. The sample shows 2,500,000 or so clones, roughly 93% of them seen only once. CDR3 length: 17 amino acids. Germline V lookup: CDR1 MNHEY, CDR2 SMNVEV (reference sequence). V dropped 7 bases and J dropped 4; count of bases not matched to a gene: 17. This chain links TRBV27 with TRBJ2-7; 9 bases line up with TRBD2. This clonotype originated in a man between 18 and 29 years old in good health. Some clones in this sample may be carry-over from other donors' samples. The sample was naive CD4+ T cells from PBMCs. Subset of the sample: CD45RA+ positively selected. CDR3 nucleotide sequence: TGTGCCAGCACCTCGTCCTACGGTAGCGGGAGTAGGTACGAGCAGTACTTC. Encoded protein: CASTSSYGSGSRYEQYF.